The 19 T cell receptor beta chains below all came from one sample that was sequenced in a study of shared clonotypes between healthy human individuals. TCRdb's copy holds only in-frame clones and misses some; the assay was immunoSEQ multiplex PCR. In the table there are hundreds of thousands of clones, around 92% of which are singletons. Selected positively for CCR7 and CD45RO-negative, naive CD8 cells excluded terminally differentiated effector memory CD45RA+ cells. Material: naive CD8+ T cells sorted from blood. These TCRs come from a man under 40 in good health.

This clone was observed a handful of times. DNA of the CDR3: TGTGCCAGCAGTTTCGGGCTGCTCGAGCAGTACTTC. This encodes CASSFGLLEQYF. The genes are TRBV28 and TRBJ2-7; D is undetermined. V lost 3 bases and J lost 6, with 9 bases in between. The germline V gene has CDR1 MDHEN and CDR2 SYDVKM. This CDR3 has 12 amino acids.

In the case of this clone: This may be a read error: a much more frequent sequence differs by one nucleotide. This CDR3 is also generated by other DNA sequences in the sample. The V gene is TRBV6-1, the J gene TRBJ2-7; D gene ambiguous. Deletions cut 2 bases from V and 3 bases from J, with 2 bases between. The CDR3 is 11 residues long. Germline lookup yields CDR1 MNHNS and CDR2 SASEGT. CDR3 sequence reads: CASSENYEQYF. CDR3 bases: TGTGCCAGCAGTGAAAACTACGAGCAGTACTTC.

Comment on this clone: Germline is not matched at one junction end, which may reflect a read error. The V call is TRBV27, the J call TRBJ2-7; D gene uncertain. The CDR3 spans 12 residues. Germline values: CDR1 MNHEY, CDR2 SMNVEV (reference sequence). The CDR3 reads CASSSSSFEQYF. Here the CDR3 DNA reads TGTGCCAGCAGTTCCTCATCCTTCGAGCAGTACTTC.

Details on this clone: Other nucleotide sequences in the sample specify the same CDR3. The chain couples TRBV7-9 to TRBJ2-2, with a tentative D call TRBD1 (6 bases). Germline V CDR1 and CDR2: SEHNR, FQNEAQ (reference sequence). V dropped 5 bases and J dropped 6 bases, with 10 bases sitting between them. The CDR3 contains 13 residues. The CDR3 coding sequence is TGTGCCAGCAGCGCGACAGGCTCCGGGGAGCTGTTTTTT. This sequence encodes CASSATGSGELFF.

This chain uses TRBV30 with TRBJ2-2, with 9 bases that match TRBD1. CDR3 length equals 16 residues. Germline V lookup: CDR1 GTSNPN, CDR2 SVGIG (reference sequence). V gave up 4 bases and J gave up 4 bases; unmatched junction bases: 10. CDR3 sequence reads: CAWTRTPTGGTGELFF. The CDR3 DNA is TGTGCCTGGACCCGTACCCCGACAGGGGGCACCGGGGAGCTGTTTTTT.

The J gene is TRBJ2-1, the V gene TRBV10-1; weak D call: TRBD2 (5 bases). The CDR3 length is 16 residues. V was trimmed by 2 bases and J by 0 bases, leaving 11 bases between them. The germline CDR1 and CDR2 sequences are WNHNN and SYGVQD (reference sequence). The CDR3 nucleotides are TGCGCCAGCAGTGAGCTCGGGAAAAGCTCCTACAATGAGCAGTTCTTC. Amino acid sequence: CASSELGKSSYNEQFF.

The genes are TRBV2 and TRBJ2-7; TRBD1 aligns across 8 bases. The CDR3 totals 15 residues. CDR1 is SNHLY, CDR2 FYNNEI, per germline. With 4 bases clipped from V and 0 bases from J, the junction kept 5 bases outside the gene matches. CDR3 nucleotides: TGTGCCAGCAGTGGATGGACAGGGAGCTCCTACGAGCAGTACTTC. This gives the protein CASSGWTGSSYEQYF.

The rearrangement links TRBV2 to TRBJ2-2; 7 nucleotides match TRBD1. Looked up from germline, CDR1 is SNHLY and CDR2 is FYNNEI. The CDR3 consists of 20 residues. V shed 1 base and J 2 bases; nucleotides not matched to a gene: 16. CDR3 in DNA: TGTGCCAGCAGTGAAGACCAGGGGAATTGGGACAGCCGAAACACCGGGGAGCTGTTTTTT. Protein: CASSEDQGNWDSRNTGELFF. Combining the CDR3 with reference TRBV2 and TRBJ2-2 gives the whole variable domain EPEVTQTPSHQVTQMGQEVILRCVPISNHLYFYWYRQILGQKVEFLVSFYNNEISEKSEIFDDQFSVERPDGSNFTLKIRSTKLEDSAMYFCASSEDQGNWDSRNTGELFFGEGSRLTVL.

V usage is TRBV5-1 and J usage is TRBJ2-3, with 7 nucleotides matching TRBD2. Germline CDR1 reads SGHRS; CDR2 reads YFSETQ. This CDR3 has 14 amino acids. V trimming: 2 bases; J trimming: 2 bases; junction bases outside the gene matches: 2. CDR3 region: CASSFREVTDTQYF. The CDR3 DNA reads TGCGCCAGCAGCTTCCGGGAGGTCACAGATACGCAGTATTTT.

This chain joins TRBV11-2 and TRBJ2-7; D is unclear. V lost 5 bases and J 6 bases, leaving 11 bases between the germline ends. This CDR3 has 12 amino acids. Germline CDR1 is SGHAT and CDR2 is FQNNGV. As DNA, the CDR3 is TGTGCCAGCAGCCCCAATGCTGTCGAGCAGTACTTC. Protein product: CASSPNAVEQYF. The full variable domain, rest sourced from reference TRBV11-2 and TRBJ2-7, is EAGVAQSPRYKIIEKRQSVAFWCNPISGHATLYWYQQILGQGPKLLIQFQNNGVVDDSQLPKDRFSAERLKGVDSTLKIQPAKLEDSAVYLCASSPNAVEQYFGPGTRLTVT.

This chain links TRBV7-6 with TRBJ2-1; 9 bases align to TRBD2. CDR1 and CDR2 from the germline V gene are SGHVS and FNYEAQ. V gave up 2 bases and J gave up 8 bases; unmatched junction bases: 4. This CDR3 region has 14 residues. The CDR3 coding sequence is TGTGCCAGCAGCTTACACGGGACTAGCTATGAGCAGTTCTTC. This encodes CASSLHGTSYEQFF.

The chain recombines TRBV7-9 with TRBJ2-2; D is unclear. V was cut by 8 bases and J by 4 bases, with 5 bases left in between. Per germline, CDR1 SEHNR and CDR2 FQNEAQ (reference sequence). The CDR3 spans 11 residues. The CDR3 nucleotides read TGTGCCAGCGATGGCACCGGGGAGCTGTTTTTT. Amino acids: CASDGTGELFF.

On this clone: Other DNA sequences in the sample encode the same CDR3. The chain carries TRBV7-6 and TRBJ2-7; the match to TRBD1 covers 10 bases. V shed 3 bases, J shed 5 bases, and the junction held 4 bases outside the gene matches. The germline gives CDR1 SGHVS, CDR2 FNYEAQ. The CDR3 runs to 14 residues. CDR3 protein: CASSLGQGIHEQYF. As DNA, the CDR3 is TGTGCCAGCAGCTTGGGACAGGGGATACACGAGCAGTACTTC. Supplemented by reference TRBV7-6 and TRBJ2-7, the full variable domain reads GAGVSQSPRYKVTKRGQDVALRCDPISGHVSLYWYRQALGQGPEFLTYFNYEAQQDKSGLPNDRFSAERPEGSISTLTIQRTEQRDSAMYRCASSLGQGIHEQYFGPGTRLTVT.

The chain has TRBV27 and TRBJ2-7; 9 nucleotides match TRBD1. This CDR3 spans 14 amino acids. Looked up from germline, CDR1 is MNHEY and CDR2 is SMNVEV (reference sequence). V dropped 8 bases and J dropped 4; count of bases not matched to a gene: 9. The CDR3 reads CASSTQGANYEQYF. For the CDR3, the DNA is TGTGCCAGCTCTACACAGGGGGCGAATTACGAGCAGTACTTC.

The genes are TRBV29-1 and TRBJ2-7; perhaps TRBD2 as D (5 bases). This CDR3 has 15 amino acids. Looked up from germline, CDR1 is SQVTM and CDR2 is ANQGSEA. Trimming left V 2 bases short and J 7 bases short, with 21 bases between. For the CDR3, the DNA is TGCAGCGTTGAAAGTAGAGGATCGGGGATAGGGGAGCAGTACTTC. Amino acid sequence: CSVESRGSGIGEQYF.

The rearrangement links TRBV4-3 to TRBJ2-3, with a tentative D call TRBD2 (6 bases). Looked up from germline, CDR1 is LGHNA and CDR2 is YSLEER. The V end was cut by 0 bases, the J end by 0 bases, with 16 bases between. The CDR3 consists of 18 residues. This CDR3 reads CASSQDLTGTSSTDTQYF. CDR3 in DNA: TGCGCCAGCAGCCAAGACCTAACCGGGACTTCTAGCACAGATACGCAGTATTTT.

The CDR3 protein is CASSLVGLAKSYEQYF. In nucleotides, the CDR3 is TGTGCCAGCAGCTTAGTGGGGCTAGCGAAATCCTACGAGCAGTACTTC. V gene TRBV7-9 combines with J gene TRBJ2-7, with D maybe TRBD2 (6 bases). Germline-derived CDR1 and CDR2 are SEHNR and FQNEAQ (reference sequence). The V end lost 1 base, the J end lost 1 base, and 14 bases lay between the germline ends. The CDR3 runs 16 residues.

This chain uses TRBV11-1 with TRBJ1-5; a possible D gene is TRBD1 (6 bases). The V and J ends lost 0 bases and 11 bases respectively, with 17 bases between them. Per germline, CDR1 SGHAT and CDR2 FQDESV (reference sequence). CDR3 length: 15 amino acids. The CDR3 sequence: CASSLAGDTPLAQHF. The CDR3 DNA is TGTGCCAGCAGCTTAGCGGGGGACACCCCCCTCGCCCAGCATTTT.

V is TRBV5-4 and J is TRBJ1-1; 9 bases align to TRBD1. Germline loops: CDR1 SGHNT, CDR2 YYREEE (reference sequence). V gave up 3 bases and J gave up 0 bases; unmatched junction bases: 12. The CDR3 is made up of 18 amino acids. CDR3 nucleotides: TGTGCCAGCAGCTCCTTCCCTGGACAGGGGATCATGAACACTGAAGCTTTCTTT. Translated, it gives CASSSFPGQGIMNTEAFF.